A single sample is the source of the 10 T cell receptor beta chains below, sequenced in a study of cytomegalovirus exposure and HLA in healthy donors. Method: immunoSEQ multiplex PCR; TCRdb's copy keeps in-frame clones and lacks some. The sample carries around 230,000 clones, around 86% recorded once. The specimen sequenced was PBMCs. These receptors came from a woman aged 30 to 39 in good health and CMV-seropositive.

The V call is TRBV11-2, the J call TRBJ1-2; 8 bases fit TRBD1. Germline CDR1 and CDR2: SGHAT and FQNNGV. V trimming: 2 bases; J trimming: 6 bases; junction bases outside the gene matches: 5. The CDR3 loop spans 14 amino acids. CDR3 in DNA: TGTGCCAGCAGCTTACGACCACAGGGGGATGGCTACACCTTC. Translated: CASSLRPQGDGYTF.

V usage is TRBV6-6 and J usage is TRBJ2-1, with TRBD2 identical over 8 bases. Germline values: CDR1 MNHNY, CDR2 SVGAGI (reference sequence). With 4 bases clipped from V and 3 bases from J, the junction kept 5 bases outside the gene matches. The CDR3 loop spans 15 amino acids. DNA for the CDR3: TGTGCCAGCAGTTTATTGCTAGCGGGCTACAATGAGCAGTTCTTC. Its translation is CASSLLLAGYNEQFF.

The chain has TRBV11-3 and TRBJ1-2, with D tentatively TRBD1 (5 bases). Germline CDR1 is SGHNT and CDR2 is YENEEA. The V end was cut by 5 bases, the J end by 5 bases, with 15 bases between. The CDR3 sequence is 14 residues long. CDR3 sequence reads: CASSPGQALYGYTF. As DNA, the CDR3 is TGTGCCAGCAGCCCCGGACAAGCTTTGTATGGCTACACCTTC.

The chain combines TRBV11-3 with TRBJ2-6, with unresolved D. Germline CDR1 SGHNT, CDR2 YENEEA. Trimming took off 0 bases at V and 0 bases at J, with 3 bases between the two ends. This CDR3 has 15 amino acids. The CDR3 DNA reads as TGTGCCAGCAGCTTAGAGGCCTCTGGGGCCAACGTCCTGACTTTC. Its translation is CASSLEASGANVLTF.

This clone has just one count. V and J are TRBV4-1 and TRBJ2-5, with D possibly matching TRBD2 (5 bases). The V end was cut by 4 bases, the J end by 4 bases, with 22 bases between. This CDR3 is 17 amino acids long. The germline CDR1 and CDR2 sequences are MGHRA and YSYEKL. CDR3 bases: TGCGCCAGCAGCCTCGCCCAGATAGCGCTGATAGGAGAGACCCAGTACTTC. Translated: CASSLAQIALIGETQYF.

V usage is TRBV15 and J usage is TRBJ2-3; tentative D call: TRBD2 (5 bases). CDR3 length equals 12 residues. Germline assignment: CDR1 LNHNV and CDR2 YYDKDF (reference sequence). Trimming shortened V by 7 bases and J by 3 bases, and 8 bases separated the two germline ends. Here the CDR3 DNA reads TGTGCCACCAATACGGGGACAGATACGCAGTATTTT. The encoded protein is CATNTGTDTQYF.

The rearrangement joins TRBV28 to TRBJ2-7, with 7 nucleotides matching TRBD2. This CDR3 spans 13 amino acids. The trim removed 9 bases at V and 2 bases at J, leaving 7 bases unmatched. Germline CDR1 reads MDHEN; CDR2 reads SYDVKM. CDR3 sequence reads: CASTTSLTYEQYF. In DNA, the CDR3 is TGTGCCAGTACGACTAGCCTCACCTACGAGCAGTACTTC.

This clone was observed once. CDR3 coding DNA: TGCGCCAGCAGCTGGGGACTAGCGGGAGGGGAGCTGTTTTTT. Translation: CASSWGLAGGELFF. The chain joins TRBV5-1 to TRBJ2-2, with 13 bases that match TRBD2. This CDR3 comprises 14 residues. After removal of 3 bases from V and 8 bases from J, the junction contained 1 base not matched to a gene. Germline lookup yields CDR1 SGHRS and CDR2 YFSETQ.

The J gene is TRBJ2-3, the V gene TRBV27; 9 bases agree with TRBD2. Germline CDR1 and CDR2: MNHEY and SMNVEV (reference sequence). J was trimmed by 4 bases and V by 3 bases; bases with no gene match: 2. The CDR3 is made up of 14 amino acids. For the CDR3, the DNA is TGTGCCAGCAGTTTGGGACTAGCCCCAGATACGCAGTATTTT. It is translated as CASSLGLAPDTQYF.

The rearrangement uses TRBV2 and TRBJ2-1, with 11 bases identical to TRBD2. This CDR3 has 18 residues. Trimming removed 5 bases from V and 0 bases from J; junction bases left unmatched: 9. Germline lookup yields CDR1 SNHLY and CDR2 FYNNEI. The CDR3 sequence is CASSKKGLADVSYNEQFF. As DNA, the CDR3 is TGTGCCAGCAGTAAAAAGGGACTAGCGGACGTCTCCTACAATGAGCAGTTCTTC.